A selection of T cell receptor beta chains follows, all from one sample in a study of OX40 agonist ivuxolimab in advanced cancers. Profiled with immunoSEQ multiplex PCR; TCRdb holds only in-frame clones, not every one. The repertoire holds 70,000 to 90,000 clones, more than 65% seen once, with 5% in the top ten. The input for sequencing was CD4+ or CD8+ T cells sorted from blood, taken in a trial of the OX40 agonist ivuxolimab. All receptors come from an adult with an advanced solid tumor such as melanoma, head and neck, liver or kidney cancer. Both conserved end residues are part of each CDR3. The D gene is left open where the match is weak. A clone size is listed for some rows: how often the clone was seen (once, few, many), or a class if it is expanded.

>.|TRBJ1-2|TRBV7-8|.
TGTGCCAGCAGCTTAGGACGGGATGGCTACACCTTC
CASSLGRDGYTF
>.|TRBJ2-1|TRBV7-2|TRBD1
TGTGCCAGCAGCGTCAGTAGGGGGCTTTCGTCCTACAATGAGCAGTTCTTC
CASSVSRGLSSYNEQFF
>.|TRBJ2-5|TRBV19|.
TGTGCCTCCCGTCAACGCGGGGAGTACCAAGAGACCCAGTACTTC
CASRQRGEYQETQYF
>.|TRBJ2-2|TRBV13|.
TGTGCCAGCAGCTTACGGCACATGGGGTCCGGGGAGCTGTTTTTT
CASSLRHMGSGELFF
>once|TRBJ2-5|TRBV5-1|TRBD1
TGCGCCAGCAGCCAAGGACAGGCCCAAGAGACCCAGTACTTC
CASSQGQAQETQYF
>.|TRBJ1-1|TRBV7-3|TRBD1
TGTGCCAGCAGCTTAACAGGGGGCGCTTACACTGAAGCTTTCTTT
CASSLTGGAYTEAFF
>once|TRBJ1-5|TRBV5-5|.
TGTGCCAGCAGCTTGGGGTGGGGGCGTAATCAGCCCCAGCATTTT
CASSLGWGRNQPQHF
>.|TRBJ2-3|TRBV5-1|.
TGCGCCAGCAGCTCAGGGTCGGTCGCAGATACGCAGTATTTT
CASSSGSVADTQYF
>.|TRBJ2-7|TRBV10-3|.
TGTGCCATCAGTGGCGACAGGAGCTCCTACGAGCAGTACTTC
CAISGDRSSYEQYF
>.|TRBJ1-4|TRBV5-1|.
TGCGCCAGCAGCTTGCCCCGTGAAGGTGAAAAACTGTTTTTT
CASSLPREGEKLFF
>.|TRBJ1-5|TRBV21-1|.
TGTGCCAGCAGCAAATTTAGGGACAGGGGCCAGTGGAGCAATCAGCCCCAGCATTTT
CASSKFRDRGQWSNQPQHF
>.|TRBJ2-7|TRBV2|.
TGTGCCAGCAGGGGAACAGGGTCCTACGAGCAGTACTTC
CASRGTGSYEQYF
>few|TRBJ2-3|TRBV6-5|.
TGTGCCAGCAGTTACTCACGGTCCAGGGCAGATACGCAGTATTTT
CASSYSRSRADTQYF
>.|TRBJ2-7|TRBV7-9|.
TGTGCCAGCAGCGCCAGGGCCCTCTACGAGCAGTACTTC
CASSARALYEQYF
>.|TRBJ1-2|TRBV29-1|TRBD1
TGCAGCGGGGGACAGGGGCCGGGCTACACCTTC
CSGGQGPGYTF
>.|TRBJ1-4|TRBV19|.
TGTGCCAGTATCTTAACCGCCCGGGGCTTCCGTGAAAAACTGTTTTTT
CASILTARGFREKLFF
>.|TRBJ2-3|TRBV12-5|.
TGTGCTAGTGGTTTGGCGGCTCCGGGGGCGTCGCAGTATTTT
CASGLAAPGASQYF
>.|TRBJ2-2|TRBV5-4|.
TGTGCCAGCAGCACAAAGGGGGGAACCGGGGAGCTGTTTTTT
CASSTKGGTGELFF
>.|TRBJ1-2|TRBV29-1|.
TGCAGCGTTGAACAGGTGGTGGGCGGCTACACCTTC
CSVEQVVGGYTF
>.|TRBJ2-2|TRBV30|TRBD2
TGTGCCTGGATTGGGAGCGGGAGTCGGACCGGGGAGCTGTTTTTT
CAWIGSGSRTGELFF
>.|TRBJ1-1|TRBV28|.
TGTGCCAGCAGTCCCCCCGGGGGACGGGGTGAAGCTTTCTTT
CASSPPGGRGEAFF
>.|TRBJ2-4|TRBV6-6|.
TGTGCCAGCAGTTACTTCCCGGCGGCGGATAGTATTCAGTACTTC
CASSYFPAADSIQYF
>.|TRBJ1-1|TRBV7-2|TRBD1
TGTGCCAGCAGCTTACTCGGACAGGGATCTACTGAAGCTTTCTTT
CASSLLGQGSTEAFF
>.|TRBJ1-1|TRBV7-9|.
TGTGCCAGCAGCCTCACCCCAGCGAACACTGAAGCTTTCTTT
CASSLTPANTEAFF
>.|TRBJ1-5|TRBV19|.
TGTGCCAGTACCCTTGAAGGGTTCAATCAGCCCCAGCATTTT
CASTLEGFNQPQHF
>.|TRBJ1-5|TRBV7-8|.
TGTGCCAGCAGCTTAGGTTTTGGGGTTTTCAATCAGCCCCAGCATTTT
CASSLGFGVFNQPQHF
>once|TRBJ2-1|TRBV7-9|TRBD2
TGTGCCAGCAGCTTAGTACTAGCGGGAGGTAGCAATGAGCAGTTCTTC
CASSLVLAGGSNEQFF
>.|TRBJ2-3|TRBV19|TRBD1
TGTGCCAGTAGTGACAGGGGCGCAGATACGCAGTATTTT
CASSDRGADTQYF
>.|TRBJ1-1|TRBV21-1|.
TGTGCCAGCAGCAAAGCCCCCAAGAACACTGAAGCTTTCTTT
CASSKAPKNTEAFF
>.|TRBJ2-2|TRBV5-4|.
TGTGCCAGCAGCTTGTTTAGTCCGACCGGGGAGCTGTTTTTT
CASSLFSPTGELFF